One and the same sample provided the 31 T cell receptor beta chains below, sequenced in a study of T cells in narcolepsy. Generated by immunoSEQ multiplex PCR, the TCRdb table keeps only in-frame clones and is missing some. This table has 30,000 or so clones, roughly 79% appearing once. The material sequenced was memory (CD45RA-) CD4+ T cells from blood. These receptors were collected from a human donor in good health.

The chain combines TRBV9 with TRBJ2-7, with 7 bases matching TRBD1. The CDR3 spans 14 residues. V shed 4 bases, J shed 6 bases, and the junction held 10 bases outside the gene matches. From germline, CDR1 is SGDLS and CDR2 YYNGEE. In DNA form, the CDR3 reads TGTGCCAGCAGCCCAAGGGACAGCGAAGTCGAGCAGTACTTC. Its protein is CASSPRDSEVEQYF.

This chain joins TRBV20-1 and TRBJ1-1; D is unresolved. Trimming removed 6 bases at V and 1 base at J, with 6 bases between. CDR3 length equals 11 residues. Germline V gene lookup returns CDR1 DFQATT and CDR2 SNEGSKA (reference sequence). The CDR3 here is CSAERNTEAFF. The CDR3, as DNA: TGCAGTGCGGAGAGGAACACTGAAGCTTTCTTT.

This chain's CDR3 is CASSIAYLLNTEAFF. CDR3 DNA: TGTGCCAGTAGTATTGCCTACCTCCTGAACACTGAAGCTTTCTTT. The chain has TRBV19 and TRBJ1-1; D gene ambiguous. V shed 3 bases and J shed 0 bases, with 11 bases lying between them. The CDR3 is 15 amino acids. Germline V CDR1 and CDR2: LNHDA, SQIVND (reference sequence).

The chain couples TRBV2 to TRBJ2-1; the match to TRBD1 covers 7 bases. There are 12 residues in the CDR3. Per germline, CDR1 SNHLY and CDR2 FYNNEI. The V and J ends lost 8 bases and 13 bases, in that order; junction bases with no gene match: 11. This chain's CDR3 is CASVKGASYQFF. The CDR3 DNA reads as TGTGCCAGCGTCAAGGGGGCTAGTTACCAGTTCTTC.

V gene TRBV19 combines with J gene TRBJ2-1, with TRBD2 identical over 8 bases. In germline, CDR1 is LNHDA, CDR2 SQIVND (reference sequence). The trim removed 4 bases at V and 3 bases at J, leaving 8 bases unmatched. The CDR3 spans 16 residues. Here the CDR3 reads CASSTPRTSSYNEQFF. The CDR3 DNA reads as TGTGCCAGTAGTACCCCCCGGACTAGCAGCTACAATGAGCAGTTCTTC. The full variable domain, rest sourced from reference TRBV19 and TRBJ2-1, is DGGITQSPKYLFRKEGQNVTLSCEQNLNHDAMYWYRQDPGQGLRLIYYSQIVNDFQKGDIAEGYSVSREKKESFPLTVTSAQKNPTAFYLCASSTPRTSSYNEQFFGPGTRLTVL.

By frequency in the sample, this clone is medium-sized. The chain uses TRBV18 and TRBJ1-4; D is uncertain. Trimming took 4 bases from V and 11 from J, leaving 14 bases between them. Germline V CDR1 and CDR2: KGHSH, LQKENI. This CDR3 contains 13 residues. CDR3 loop: CASSLDKRRKLFF. CDR3 DNA sequence: TGTGCCAGCTCACTTGACAAAAGGCGGAAACTGTTTTTT. Using reference TRBV18 and TRBJ1-4 for the parts outside the CDR3, the full variable domain is NAGVMQNPRHLVRRRGQEARLRCSPMKGHSHVYWYRQLPEEGLKFMVYLQKENIIDESGMPKERFSAEFPKEGPSILRIQQVVRGDSAAYFCASSLDKRRKLFFGSGTQLSVL.

A word on this clone: Without the conserved terminal phenylalanine or tryptophan, this CDR3 likely stems from a read error. The CDR3 reads CASSSDRNYGYTL. The CDR3 DNA sequence: TGTGCCAGCAGCTCGGACAGAAACTATGGCTACACCCTC. The chain recombines TRBV6-5 with TRBJ1-2; perhaps TRBD1 as D (6 bases). This CDR3 is 13 amino acids long. Trimming removed 6 bases at V and 2 bases at J, with 10 bases between. The germline V gene encodes CDR1 MNHEY and CDR2 SVGAGI.

The genes are TRBV5-5 and TRBJ1-5; 9 nucleotides align to TRBD1. Losses at the gene ends were 6 bases for V and 1 base for J; bases not matched to a gene: 11. The CDR3 length is 17 residues. CDR1 and CDR2 (germline): SGHKS, YYEKEE (reference sequence). CDR3 DNA sequence: TGTGCCAGCATCAGAGGACAGGGGCCTGTCAGCAATCAGCCCCAGCATTTT. Translating gives CASIRGQGPVSNQPQHF.

The chain has TRBV7-2 and TRBJ1-1; D not certain. The CDR3 loop spans 14 amino acids. CDR1 is SGHTA and CDR2 is FQGNSA in the germline V gene. V was trimmed by 4 bases and J by 0 bases, leaving 9 bases between them. This CDR3 is CASSSPPMNTEAFF. CDR3 nucleotide sequence: TGTGCCAGCAGCTCACCACCAATGAACACTGAAGCTTTCTTT.

This clone was seen only a few times. V usage is TRBV5-1 and J usage is TRBJ1-1; a possible D gene is TRBD1 (6 bases). The CDR3 runs 15 residues. CDR1 and CDR2 from the germline V gene are SGHRS and YFSETQ. Trimming removed 0 bases from V and 4 bases from J, with 13 bases in between. The CDR3 reads CASSLEQGQGTEAFF. Written as DNA, the CDR3 is TGCGCCAGCAGCTTGGAACAGGGCCAGGGCACTGAAGCTTTCTTT.

The chain uses TRBV5-8 and TRBJ2-3, with D possibly being TRBD1 or TRBD2 (5 bases each). V dropped 9 bases and J dropped 2 bases, with 16 bases sitting between them. The CDR3 has 14 residues. The germline V gene has CDR1 SGHTS and CDR2 YDEGEE. CDR3 amino acids: CATARDLATDTQYF. The CDR3 coding sequence is TGTGCCACCGCCCGGGACCTAGCCACAGATACGCAGTATTTT.

The chain uses TRBV18 and TRBJ1-2; D might be TRBD1 (5 bases). The CDR3 has 13 residues. V dropped 1 base and J dropped 8 bases, with 11 bases sitting between them. Per the germline V gene, CDR1 is KGHSH and CDR2 is LQKENI. The CDR3 DNA reads TGTGCCAGCTCACCACTCCAGGGAGAAGGCTACACCTTC. Translated: CASSPLQGEGYTF.

This clone showed up just once. The J gene is TRBJ2-7, the V gene TRBV6-5, with TRBD2 as a possible D gene (5 bases). The CDR3 totals 14 residues. Deletions cut 7 bases from V and 0 bases from J, with 13 bases between. Per the germline V gene, CDR1 is MNHEY and CDR2 is SVGAGI. CDR3 sequence reads: CASTPMGSSYEQYF. The CDR3 coding sequence is TGTGCCAGCACCCCGATGGGGAGCTCCTACGAGCAGTACTTC.

The chain uses TRBV7-3 and TRBJ2-1; TRBD1 matches at 10 bases. Germline V gene data show CDR1 as SGHTA and CDR2 as FQGTGA. The CDR3 consists of 15 residues. V trimming: 5 bases; J trimming: 9 bases; junction bases outside the gene matches: 10. CDR3 region: CASSARTGGLTEQFF. For the CDR3, the DNA is TGTGCCAGCAGCGCGCGGACAGGGGGACTGACTGAGCAGTTCTTC.

This sequence joins TRBV5-1 and TRBJ1-6, with 9 bases that match TRBD1. Germline loops: CDR1 SGHRS, CDR2 YFSETQ. Trimming removed 4 bases from V and 10 bases from J; junction bases left unmatched: 6. CDR3 length equals 14 residues. This CDR3 is CASSTGTGTSPLHF. The CDR3 coding sequence is TGCGCCAGCAGCACCGGGACAGGGACCTCACCCCTCCACTTT. The variable domain in full, completed from reference TRBV5-1 and TRBJ1-6, reads KAGVTQTPRYLIKTRGQQVTLSCSPISGHRSVSWYQQTPGQGLQFLFEYFSETQRNKGNFPGRFSGRQFSNSRSEMNVSTLELGDSALYLCASSTGTGTSPLHFGNGTRLTVT.

This clone was recorded once. J is TRBJ2-1 and V is TRBV20-1, with 7 bases identical to TRBD2. The CDR3 is 11 residues long. Per germline, CDR1 DFQATT and CDR2 SNEGSKA (reference sequence). Trimming removed 3 bases from V and 12 bases from J; junction bases left unmatched: 5. This CDR3 reads CSASEGRGQFF. In DNA, the CDR3 is TGCAGTGCTAGTGAGGGGAGGGGGCAGTTCTTC.

The chain links TRBV19 to TRBJ1-4, with a possible D match to TRBD1 (5 bases). The CDR3 is made up of 13 amino acids. Deletions cut 10 bases from V and 8 bases from J, with 17 bases between. Germline values: CDR1 LNHDA, CDR2 SQIVND (reference sequence). CDR3 amino acids: CATADKRGEKLFF. CDR3 DNA: TGTGCCACCGCGGACAAACGAGGAGAAAAACTGTTTTTT.

The chain's CDR3 is CAGTQTGWGYGYTF. CDR3 DNA sequence: TGTGCCGGTACCCAGACAGGGTGGGGCTATGGCTACACCTTC. The chain has TRBV30 and TRBJ1-2, with 7 bases identical to TRBD1. This CDR3 contains 14 residues. Germline CDR1 GTSNPN, CDR2 SVGIG (reference sequence). The V and J ends lost 8 bases and 4 bases, in that order; junction bases with no gene match: 13.

This clone was picked up a small number of times. The chain carries TRBV29-1 and TRBJ1-2, with a tentative D call TRBD1 (6 bases). This CDR3 has 13 amino acids. Trimming pared 5 bases from V and 2 bases from J, leaving 12 bases between. CDR1 and CDR2 from the germline V gene are SQVTM and ANQGSEA. Written as DNA, the CDR3 is TGCAGCGTTTCGACAGGACCCAACTATGGCTACACCTTC. This codes for CSVSTGPNYGYTF.

V usage is TRBV7-8 and J usage is TRBJ2-7; 8 nucleotides line up with TRBD1. Germline CDR1 and CDR2: SGHVS and FQNEAQ. Trimming at V came to 5 bases and at J to 6 bases, leaving 6 bases not matched to a gene. The CDR3 has 13 residues. The CDR3 DNA is TGTGCCAGCAGCCAAGGACAGGGAGCCGAGCAGTACTTC. Its translation is CASSQGQGAEQYF.

V usage is TRBV18 and J usage is TRBJ1-4; a possible D gene is TRBD1 (6 bases). The CDR3 length is 15 residues. V lost 6 bases and J 5 bases, leaving 16 bases between the germline ends. Looked up from germline, CDR1 is KGHSH and CDR2 is LQKENI. In nucleotides, the CDR3 is TGTGCCAGCTCCCCCGGAGGGGGGCTGAATGAAAAACTGTTTTTT. It codes for CASSPGGGLNEKLFF. Supplemented by reference TRBV18 and TRBJ1-4, the full variable domain reads NAGVMQNPRHLVRRRGQEARLRCSPMKGHSHVYWYRQLPEEGLKFMVYLQKENIIDESGMPKERFSAEFPKEGPSILRIQQVVRGDSAAYFCASSPGGGLNEKLFFGSGTQLSVL.

The genes are TRBV27 and TRBJ1-2; weak D call: TRBD1 (5 bases). This CDR3 contains 17 residues. Trimming removed 5 bases at V and 4 bases at J, with 23 bases between. Germline loops: CDR1 MNHEY, CDR2 SMNVEV (reference sequence). The CDR3 spells CASSPLAGTDWSYGYTF. In DNA, the CDR3 is TGTGCCAGCAGTCCCCTCGCCGGGACCGACTGGTCCTATGGCTACACCTTC.

The gene calls are TRBV5-5 and TRBJ1-6; 10 nucleotides line up with TRBD1. The CDR3 has 15 amino acids. The germline V gene has CDR1 SGHKS and CDR2 YYEKEE (reference sequence). J gave up 6 bases and V 5 bases, and 5 bases lay outside the gene matches. The CDR3 DNA reads TGTGCCAGCAGTCCGGGACAGGGGCGTAATTCACCCCTCCACTTT. This codes for CASSPGQGRNSPLHF.

V usage is TRBV30 and J usage is TRBJ1-5; tentatively, D is TRBD1 (6 bases). This CDR3 region has 12 residues. V lost 0 bases and J lost 6, with 6 bases in between. In germline, CDR1 is GTSNPN, CDR2 SVGIG (reference sequence). DNA for the CDR3: TGTGCCTGGAGTGTCAGGGGTCAGCCCCAGCATTTT. Protein sequence: CAWSVRGQPQHF.

The chain links TRBV5-1 to TRBJ1-3; D not resolved. This CDR3 region has 14 residues. Trimming took 0 bases from V and 5 from J, leaving 9 bases between them. Germline CDR1 reads SGHRS; CDR2 reads YFSETQ. The CDR3 reads CASSLEGGRNTIYF. The DNA for the CDR3 is TGCGCCAGCAGCTTGGAAGGAGGGAGAAACACCATATATTTT.

V usage is TRBV7-2 and J usage is TRBJ2-1; 10 positions match TRBD2. Germline CDR1 reads SGHTA; CDR2 reads FQGNSA. V dropped 4 bases and J dropped 4; count of bases not matched to a gene: 4. This CDR3 spans 15 amino acids. As DNA, the CDR3 is TGTGCCAGCAGCTCCGCTAGCGGGAGTTACAATGAGCAGTTCTTC. Its protein product is CASSSASGSYNEQFF.

This sequence joins TRBV20-1 and TRBJ1-1, with D unclear. Germline V gene lookup returns CDR1 DFQATT and CDR2 SNEGSKA (reference sequence). Trimming removed 3 bases from V and 2 bases from J, with 4 bases in between. The CDR3 length is 11 residues. CDR3 bases: TGCAGTGCTAGTTTCAACACTGAAGCTTTCTTT. This encodes CSASFNTEAFF.

This clone was counted between two and nine times. The chain uses TRBV7-9 and TRBJ1-1; D is perhaps TRBD1 (6 bases). This CDR3 region has 13 residues. V dropped 5 bases and J dropped 3 bases, with 10 bases sitting between them. CDR1 and CDR2 (germline): SEHNR, FQNEAQ (reference sequence). The CDR3 DNA reads TGTGCCAGCAGCCCTAACAGGGACACTGAAGCTTTCTTT. Translating it yields CASSPNRDTEAFF.

The gene calls are TRBV5-4 and TRBJ2-7; 7 bases map to TRBD1. CDR3 length equals 15 residues. Germline V gives CDR1 SGHNT, CDR2 YYREEE (reference sequence). V trimming: 4 bases; J trimming: 5 bases; junction bases outside the gene matches: 12. The CDR3 nucleotides read TGTGCCAGCAGCATGCCGGGACAGAGATCCCACGAGCAGTACTTC. It specifies CASSMPGQRSHEQYF.

This clone was detected once. The rearrangement joins TRBV19 to TRBJ1-1; a weak D match, TRBD1 (5 bases). V shed 4 bases and J shed 1 base, with 13 bases lying between them. The CDR3 runs to 15 residues. CDR1 and CDR2 from the germline V gene are LNHDA and SQIVND (reference sequence). Here the CDR3 DNA reads TGTGCCAGTAGTAGGGGGGACGGACAGAACACTGAAGCTTTCTTT. Its protein is CASSRGDGQNTEAFF.

The chain carries TRBV10-2 and TRBJ2-7; TRBD2 matches at 14 bases. Germline V gives CDR1 WSHSY, CDR2 SAAADI. V shed 5 bases and J 6 bases; nucleotides not matched to a gene: 12. This CDR3 spans 17 amino acids. DNA for the CDR3: TGCGCCAGCAGTCCCTCGCCTCCGGGACTAGCGGGAGCCGAGCAGTACTTC. Protein sequence: CASSPSPPGLAGAEQYF.